This T cell receptor (beta chain) was documented in a study of control samples from healthy donors and cancer patients. The ends were cut back, 5 bases at V and 2 bases at J, with 9 bases in the middle. Germline V gene data show CDR1 as SGHVS and CDR2 as FQNEAQ. The length of the CDR3 is 13 residues. Sequencing used immunoSEQ multiplex PCR; TCRdb keeps in-frame clones, though not all of them. This sample has some 160,000 clones, with roughly 92% found just once. The material sequenced was blood. The clonotype was recovered from a woman aged 25 to 39 in good health. The V call is TRBV7-8, the J call TRBJ2-5, with D perhaps being TRBD1 or TRBD2 (5 bases each). CDR3 nucleotides: TGTGCCAGCAGCCCGGGGCGGCAAGAGACCCAGTACTTC. As protein: CASSPGRQETQYF.